What follows is one TCR beta chain and its context. The data were obtained in a study of radiation and T cells in renal cell carcinoma. Here immunoSEQ multiplex PCR was the method, and the copy in TCRdb shows in-frame clones only, minus some. The data hold tens of thousands of clones, with 86% observed a single time. Trimming took off 3 bases at V and 0 bases at J, with 11 bases between the two ends. The CDR3 extends over 16 amino acids. CDR1 is MDHEN and CDR2 is SYDVKM in the germline V gene. The time point was: blood 2 weeks post-SBRT. The treatment denotes: 15 Gy SBRT to primary tumor, nephrectomy 4 weeks later. Clear cell pathology was present in this patient's renal cell carcinoma.

This sequence joins TRBV28 and TRBJ2-2; D call uncertain. This specimen was blood, taken from a patient whose treatment included radiotherapy and nephrectomy. The source of this sequence is a woman aged 50 to 60 with renal cell carcinoma. CDR3 bases: TGTGCCAGCAGTTTCTCGGACGGAACGAACACCGGGGAGCTGTTTTTT. Residues: CASSFSDGTNTGELFF. Complete variable domain (other parts from reference TRBV28 and TRBJ2-2): DVKVTQSSRYLVKRTGEKVFLECVQDMDHENMFWYRQDPGLGLRLIYFSYDVKMKEKGDIPEGYSVSREKKERFSLILESASTNQTSMYLCASSFSDGTNTGELFFGEGSRLTVL.